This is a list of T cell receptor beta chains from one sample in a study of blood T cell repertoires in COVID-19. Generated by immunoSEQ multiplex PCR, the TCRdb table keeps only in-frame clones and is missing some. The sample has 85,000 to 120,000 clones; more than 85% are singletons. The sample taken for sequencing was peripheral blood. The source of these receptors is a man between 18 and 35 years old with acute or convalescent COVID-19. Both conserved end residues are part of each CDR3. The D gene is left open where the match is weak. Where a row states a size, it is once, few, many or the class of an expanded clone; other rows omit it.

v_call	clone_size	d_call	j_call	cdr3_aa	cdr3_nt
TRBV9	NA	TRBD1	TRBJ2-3	CASSVGSGGADTQYF	TGTGCCAGCAGCGTAGGGTCAGGGGGCGCAGATACGCAGTATTTT
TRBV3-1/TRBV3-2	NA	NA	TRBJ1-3	CASNLRGSGNTIYF	TGTGCCAGCAACCTCAGGGGCTCTGGAAACACCATATATTTT
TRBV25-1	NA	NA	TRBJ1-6	CASSEWALDSDSPLHF	TGTGCCAGCAGTGAATGGGCTCTTGATAGTGATTCACCCCTCCACTTT
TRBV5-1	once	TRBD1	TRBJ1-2	CASTDRGQVYAF	TGCGCCAGCACGGACAGGGGGCAAGTTTACGCCTTC
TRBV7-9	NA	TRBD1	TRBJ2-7	CASSSDRAKDEQYF	TGTGCCAGCAGCTCGGACAGGGCTAAAGACGAGCAGTACTTC
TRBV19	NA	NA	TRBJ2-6	CASSIAGSSGANVLTF	TGTGCCAGTAGTATAGCGGGTAGCTCTGGGGCCAACGTCCTGACTTTC
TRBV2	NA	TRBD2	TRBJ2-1	CASSPGLAGGQFF	TGTGCCAGCAGTCCGGGACTAGCGGGGGGGCAGTTCTTC
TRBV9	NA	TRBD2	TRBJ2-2	CASSVLPGTTTGELFF	TGTGCCAGCAGCGTGCTCCCCGGGACTACCACCGGGGAGCTGTTTTTT
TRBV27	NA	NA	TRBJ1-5	CASGPFRPQHF	TGTGCCAGCGGTCCTTTTAGGCCCCAGCATTTT
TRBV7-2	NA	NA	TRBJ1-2	CASSLDLTAYGYTF	TGTGCCAGCAGCTTAGATCTAACAGCCTATGGCTACACCTTC
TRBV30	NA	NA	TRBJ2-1	CAWSVGLVSSYNEQFF	TGTGCCTGGAGTGTCGGACTCGTAAGCTCCTACAATGAGCAGTTCTTC
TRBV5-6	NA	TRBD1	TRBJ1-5	CASSSSDRVGTDSNQPQHF	TGTGCCAGCAGCTCCTCCGACAGGGTCGGAACTGATAGCAATCAGCCCCAGCATTTT
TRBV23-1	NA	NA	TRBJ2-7	CASSQSLRDTYEQYF	TGCGCCAGCAGTCAATCGTTACGGGACACTTACGAGCAGTACTTC
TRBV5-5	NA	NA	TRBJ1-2	CASSPRDLANYGYTF	TGTGCCAGCAGCCCCAGGGATTTAGCTAACTATGGCTACACCTTC
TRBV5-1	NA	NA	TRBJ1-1	CASSHWDKGNTEAFF	TGCGCCAGCAGCCATTGGGACAAAGGAAACACTGAAGCTTTCTTT
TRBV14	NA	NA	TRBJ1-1	CASSQDLVSVAFF	TGTGCCAGCAGCCAAGACCTCGTCTCTGTGGCTTTCTTT
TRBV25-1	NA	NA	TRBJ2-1	CASSRIAGSSYNEQFF	TGTGCCAGCAGTAGGATAGCTGGGAGCTCCTACAATGAGCAGTTCTTC
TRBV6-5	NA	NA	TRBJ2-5	CASSTGETQYF	TGTGCCAGCAGCACCGGAGAGACCCAGTACTTC
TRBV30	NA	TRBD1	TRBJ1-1	CAWSATQGARTEAFF	TGTGCCTGGAGTGCCACACAGGGGGCGAGGACTGAAGCTTTCTTT
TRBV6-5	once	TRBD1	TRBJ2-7	CASSLTGAAYEQYF	TGTGCCAGCAGTTTGACAGGGGCGGCCTACGAGCAGTACTTC
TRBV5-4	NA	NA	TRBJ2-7	CASSLDPAYEQYF	TGTGCCAGCAGCTTGGACCCAGCCTACGAGCAGTACTTC
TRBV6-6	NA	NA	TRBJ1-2	CATQGNYGYTF	TGTGCCACTCAGGGGAACTATGGCTACACCTTC
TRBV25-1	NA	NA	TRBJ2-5	CASREGRKTQYF	TGTGCCAGCAGGGAGGGCCGGAAGACCCAGTACTTC
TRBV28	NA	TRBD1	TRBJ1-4	CASSSTGGNEKLFF	TGTGCCAGCAGTTCGACAGGGGGAAATGAAAAACTGTTTTTT
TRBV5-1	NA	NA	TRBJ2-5	CASSLELGAGETQYF	TGCGCCAGCAGCTTGGAATTGGGGGCCGGTGAGACCCAGTACTTC
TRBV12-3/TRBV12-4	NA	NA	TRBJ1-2	CASRPTGSYGYTF	TGTGCCAGCAGACCCACAGGATCCTATGGCTACACCTTC
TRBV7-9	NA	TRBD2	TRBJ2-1	CASSPPPRLAINNEQFF	TGTGCCAGCAGCCCACCTCCCCGACTAGCGATCAACAATGAGCAGTTCTTC
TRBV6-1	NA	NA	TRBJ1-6	CASSEAPTNYNSPLHF	TGTGCCAGCAGTGAAGCGCCTACCAACTATAATTCACCCCTCCACTTT
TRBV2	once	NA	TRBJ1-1	CASRESRNTEAFF	TGTGCCAGCAGGGAGTCTAGGAACACTGAAGCTTTCTTT
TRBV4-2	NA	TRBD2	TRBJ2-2	CASSQDRRTSGRVNTGELFF	TGTGCCAGCAGCCAAGACCGTCGGACTAGCGGGAGGGTGAACACCGGGGAGCTGTTTTTT
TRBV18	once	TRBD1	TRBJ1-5	CASSQGANQPQHF	TGTGCCAGCTCACAGGGGGCAAATCAGCCCCAGCATTTT
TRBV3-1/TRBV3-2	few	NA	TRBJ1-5	CASSQGQDSNQPQHF	TGTGCCAGCAGCCAAGGACAAGATAGCAATCAGCCCCAGCATTTT
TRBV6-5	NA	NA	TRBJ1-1	CASSYTISNTEAFF	TGTGCCAGCAGTTACACTATATCTAACACTGAAGCTTTCTTT
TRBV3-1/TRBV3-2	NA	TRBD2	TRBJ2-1	CASSRTGLAGPKQFF	TGTGCCAGCAGCAGAACGGGACTAGCGGGACCTAAGCAGTTCTTC
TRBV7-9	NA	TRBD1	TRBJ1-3	CASSLAGQGVGNTIYF	TGTGCCAGCAGCTTAGCGGGACAGGGGGTAGGAAACACCATATATTTT
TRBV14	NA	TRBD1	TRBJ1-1	CASSHMDRGDTEAFF	TGTGCCAGCAGCCATATGGACAGGGGTGACACTGAAGCTTTCTTT
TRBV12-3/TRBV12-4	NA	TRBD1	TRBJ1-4	CASGTGLNEKLFF	TGTGCCAGCGGGACAGGGCTTAATGAAAAACTGTTTTTT
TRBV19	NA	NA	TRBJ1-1	CASSFGADTEAFF	TGTGCCAGTAGTTTTGGGGCAGACACTGAAGCTTTCTTT
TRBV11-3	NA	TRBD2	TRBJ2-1	CASSSTGLAGDNEQFF	TGTGCCAGCAGCTCAACGGGACTAGCGGGAGACAATGAGCAGTTCTTC
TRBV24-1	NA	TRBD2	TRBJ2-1	CATSSTSGGYEQFF	TGTGCCACCAGTTCGACTAGCGGGGGCTATGAGCAGTTCTTC
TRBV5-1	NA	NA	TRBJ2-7	CASSPHGGGFNYEQYF	TGCGCCAGCAGCCCGCATGGGGGGGGCTTCAACTACGAGCAGTACTTC
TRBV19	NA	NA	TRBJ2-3	CASSSDSTSTDTQYF	TGTGCCAGTAGTTCCGACAGTACTAGCACAGATACGCAGTATTTT
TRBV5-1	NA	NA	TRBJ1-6	CASSRGGDSPLHF	TGCGCCAGCAGTAGGGGCGGGGATTCACCCCTCCACTTT
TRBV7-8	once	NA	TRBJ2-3	CASRIPGGRGTDTQYF	TGTGCCAGCAGAATCCCCGGGGGGCGCGGCACAGATACGCAGTATTTT